This TCR beta chain is from a study of blood T cells in healthy people across ages. Whole-study findings and limits: The recorded TCR beta diversity per million T cells decreased in a roughly linear manner with age. More naive CD4+ cells and higher diversity were found in long-lived than in aged donors.

Through a sample-barcoded 5' primer and a J-beta primer mix, a second PCR was run for roughly 7 to 12 cycles. A template-switch adaptor containing 12 random nucleotides labeled each cDNA molecule. TCRdb used MiXCR to reprocess the 5' RACE reads, holding one entry per CDR3 protein. The repertoire has over 1.5 million distinct CDR3 sequences, around half of them found once; the top ten carry more than 2%. To note about this clonotype: What it binds is unknown.

From germline, CDR1 is MNHEY and CDR2 SVGAGI. Trimming shortened V by 2 bases and J by 3 bases, and 9 bases separated the two germline ends. CDR3 length: 14 amino acids. Sequencing was performed on blood. This receptor was taken from a woman in her 40s in good health. The chain links TRBV6-5 to TRBJ2-3; D is unresolved. The CDR3 DNA follows: TGTGCCAGCAGTTACCAAGACCGTACAGATACGCAGTATTTT. Translated, it gives CASSYQDRTDTQYF.